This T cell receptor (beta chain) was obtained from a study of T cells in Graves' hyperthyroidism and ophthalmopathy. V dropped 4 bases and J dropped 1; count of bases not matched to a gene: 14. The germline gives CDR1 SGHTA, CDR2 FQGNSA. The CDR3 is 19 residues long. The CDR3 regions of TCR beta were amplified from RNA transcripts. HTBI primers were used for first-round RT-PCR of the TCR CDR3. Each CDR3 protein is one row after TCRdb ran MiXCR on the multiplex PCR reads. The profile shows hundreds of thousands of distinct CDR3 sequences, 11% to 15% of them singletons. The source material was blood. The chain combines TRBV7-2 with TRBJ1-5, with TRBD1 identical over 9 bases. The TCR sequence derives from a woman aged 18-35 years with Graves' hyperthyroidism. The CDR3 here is CASSSYPGTGYGSNQPQHF. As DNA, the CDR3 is TGTGCCAGCAGCTCATATCCCGGGACAGGGTACGGGAGCAATCAGCCCCAGCATTTT.